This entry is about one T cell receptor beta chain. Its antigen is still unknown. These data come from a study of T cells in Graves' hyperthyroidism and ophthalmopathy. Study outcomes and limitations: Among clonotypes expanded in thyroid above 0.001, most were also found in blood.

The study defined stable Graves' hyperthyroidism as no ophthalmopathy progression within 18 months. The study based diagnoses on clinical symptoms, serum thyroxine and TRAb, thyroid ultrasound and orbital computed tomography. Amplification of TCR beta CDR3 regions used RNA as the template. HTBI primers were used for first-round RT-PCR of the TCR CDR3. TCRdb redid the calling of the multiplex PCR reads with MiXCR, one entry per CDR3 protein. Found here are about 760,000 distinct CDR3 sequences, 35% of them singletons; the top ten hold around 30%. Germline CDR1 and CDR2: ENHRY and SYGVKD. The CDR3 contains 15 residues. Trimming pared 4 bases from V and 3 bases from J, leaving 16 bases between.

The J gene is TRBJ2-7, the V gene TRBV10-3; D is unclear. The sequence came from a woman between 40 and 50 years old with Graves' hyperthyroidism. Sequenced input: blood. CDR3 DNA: TGTGCCATCAGTGCCGGCGCAGGACGGTACTACGAGCAGTACTTC. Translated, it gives CAISAGAGRYYEQYF.